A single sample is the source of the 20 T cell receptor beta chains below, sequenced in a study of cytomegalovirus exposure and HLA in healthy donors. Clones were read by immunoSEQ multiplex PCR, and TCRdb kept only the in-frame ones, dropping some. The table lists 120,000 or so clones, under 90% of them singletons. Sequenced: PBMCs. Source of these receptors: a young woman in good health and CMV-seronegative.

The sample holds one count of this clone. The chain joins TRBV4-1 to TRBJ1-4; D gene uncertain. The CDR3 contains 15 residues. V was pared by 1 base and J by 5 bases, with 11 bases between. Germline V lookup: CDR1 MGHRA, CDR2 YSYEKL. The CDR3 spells CASSQGPAGNEKLFF. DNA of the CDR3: TGCGCCAGCAGCCAAGGTCCGGCCGGGAATGAAAAACTGTTTTTT.

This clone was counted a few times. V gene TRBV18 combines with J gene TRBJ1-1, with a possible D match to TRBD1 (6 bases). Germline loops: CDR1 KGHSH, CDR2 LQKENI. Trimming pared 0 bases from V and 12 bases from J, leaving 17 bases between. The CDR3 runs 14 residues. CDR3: CASSPPQSQGSPFF. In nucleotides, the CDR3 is TGTGCCAGCTCACCACCACAGTCTCAGGGGAGTCCTTTCTTT.

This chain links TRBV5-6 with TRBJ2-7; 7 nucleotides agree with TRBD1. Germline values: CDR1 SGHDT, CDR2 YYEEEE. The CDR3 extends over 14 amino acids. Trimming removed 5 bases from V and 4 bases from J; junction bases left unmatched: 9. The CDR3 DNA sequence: TGTGCCAGCAGGGCGACAGGGCAGCGGTACGAGCAGTACTTC. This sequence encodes CASRATGQRYEQYF.

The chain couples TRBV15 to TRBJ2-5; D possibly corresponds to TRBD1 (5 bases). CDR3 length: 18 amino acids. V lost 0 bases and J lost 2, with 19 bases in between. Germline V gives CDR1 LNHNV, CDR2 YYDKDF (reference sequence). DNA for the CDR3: TGTGCCACCAGCAGAGATCCCCCACAGGCTGGACCTCAAGAGACCCAGTACTTC. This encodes CATSRDPPQAGPQETQYF.

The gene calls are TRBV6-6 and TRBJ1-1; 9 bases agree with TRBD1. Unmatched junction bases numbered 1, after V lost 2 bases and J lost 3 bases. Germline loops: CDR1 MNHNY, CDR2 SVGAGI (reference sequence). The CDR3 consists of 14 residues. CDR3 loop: CASSYDRGYTEAFF. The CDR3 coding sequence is TGTGCCAGCAGTTACGACAGGGGGTACACTGAAGCTTTCTTT.

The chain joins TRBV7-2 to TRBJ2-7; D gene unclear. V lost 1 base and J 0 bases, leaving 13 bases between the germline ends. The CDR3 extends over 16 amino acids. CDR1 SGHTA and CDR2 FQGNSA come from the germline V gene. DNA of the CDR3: TGTGCCAGCAGCTTAGGGTTGGGCATAGACTCCTACGAGCAGTACTTC. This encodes CASSLGLGIDSYEQYF.

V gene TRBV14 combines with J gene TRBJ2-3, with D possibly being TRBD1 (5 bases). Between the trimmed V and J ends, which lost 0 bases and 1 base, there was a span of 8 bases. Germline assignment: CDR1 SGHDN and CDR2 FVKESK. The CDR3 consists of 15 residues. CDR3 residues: CASSQDTGGTDTQYF. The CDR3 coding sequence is TGTGCCAGCAGCCAAGATACAGGCGGCACAGATACGCAGTATTTT.

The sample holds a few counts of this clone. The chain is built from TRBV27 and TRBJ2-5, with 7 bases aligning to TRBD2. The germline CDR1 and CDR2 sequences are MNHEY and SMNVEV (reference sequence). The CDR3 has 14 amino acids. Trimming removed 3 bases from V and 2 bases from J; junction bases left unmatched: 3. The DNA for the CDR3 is TGTGCCAGCAGTTTGGGAGGGGCGCAAGAGACCCAGTACTTC. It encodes CASSLGGAQETQYF.

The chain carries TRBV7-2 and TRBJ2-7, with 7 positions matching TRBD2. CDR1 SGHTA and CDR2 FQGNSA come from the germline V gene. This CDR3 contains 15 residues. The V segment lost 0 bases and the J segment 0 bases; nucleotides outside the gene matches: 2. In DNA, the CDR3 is TGTGCCAGCAGCTTAGCAGCGGGAATCTCCTACGAGCAGTACTTC. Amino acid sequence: CASSLAAGISYEQYF.

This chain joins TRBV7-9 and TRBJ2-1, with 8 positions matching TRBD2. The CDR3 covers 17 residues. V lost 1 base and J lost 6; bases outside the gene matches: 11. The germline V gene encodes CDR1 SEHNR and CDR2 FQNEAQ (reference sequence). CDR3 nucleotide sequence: TGTGCCAGCAGCTTAGACTTTTTGTCTGCGGGAGGCAATGAGCAGTTCTTC. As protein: CASSLDFLSAGGNEQFF.

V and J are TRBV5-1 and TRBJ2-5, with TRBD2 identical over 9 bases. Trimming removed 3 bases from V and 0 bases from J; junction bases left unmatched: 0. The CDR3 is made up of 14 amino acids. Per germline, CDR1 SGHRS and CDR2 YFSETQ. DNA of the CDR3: TGCGCCAGCAGCTGGACTAGCGACCAAGAGACCCAGTACTTC. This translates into CASSWTSDQETQYF.

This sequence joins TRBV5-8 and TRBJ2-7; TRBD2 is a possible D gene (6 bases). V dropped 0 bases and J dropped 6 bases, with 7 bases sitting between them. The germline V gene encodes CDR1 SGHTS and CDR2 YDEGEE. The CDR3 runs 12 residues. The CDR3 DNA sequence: TGTGCCAGCAGCTTGGTGGGGGGCGAGCAGTACTTC. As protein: CASSLVGGEQYF.

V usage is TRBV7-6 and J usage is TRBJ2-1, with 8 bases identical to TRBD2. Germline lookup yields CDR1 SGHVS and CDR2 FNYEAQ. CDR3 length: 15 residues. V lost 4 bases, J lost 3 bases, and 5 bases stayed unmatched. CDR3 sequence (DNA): TGTGCCAGCAGCTCCGGGACTAGAAACTACAATGAGCAGTTCTTC. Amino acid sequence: CASSSGTRNYNEQFF.

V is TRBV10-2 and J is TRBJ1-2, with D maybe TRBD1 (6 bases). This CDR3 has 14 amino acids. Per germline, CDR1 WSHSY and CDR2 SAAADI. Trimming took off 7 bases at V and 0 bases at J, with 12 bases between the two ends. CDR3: CASTLDSSNYGYTF. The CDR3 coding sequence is TGCGCCAGCACATTGGACAGTTCTAACTATGGCTACACCTTC.

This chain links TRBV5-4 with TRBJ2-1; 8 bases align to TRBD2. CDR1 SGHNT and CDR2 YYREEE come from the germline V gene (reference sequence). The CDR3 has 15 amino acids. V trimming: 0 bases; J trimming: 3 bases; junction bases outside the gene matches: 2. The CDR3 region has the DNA TGTGCCAGCAGCTTGGAGCGGGGGAGCTACAATGAGCAGTTCTTC. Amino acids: CASSLERGSYNEQFF.

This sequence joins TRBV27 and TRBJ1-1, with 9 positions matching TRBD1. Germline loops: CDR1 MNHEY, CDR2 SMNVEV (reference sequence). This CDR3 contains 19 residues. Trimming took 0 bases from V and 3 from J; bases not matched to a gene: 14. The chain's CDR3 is CASSLSGSKLRQGDTEAFF. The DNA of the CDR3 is TGTGCCAGCAGTTTATCGGGTTCTAAACTCAGACAGGGGGACACTGAAGCTTTCTTT.

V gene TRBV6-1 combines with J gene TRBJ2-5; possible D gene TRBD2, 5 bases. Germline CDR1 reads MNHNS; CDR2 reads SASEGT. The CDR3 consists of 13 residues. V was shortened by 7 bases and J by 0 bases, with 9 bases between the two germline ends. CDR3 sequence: CASTGADQETQYF. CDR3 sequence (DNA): TGTGCCAGCACCGGAGCGGACCAAGAGACCCAGTACTTC.

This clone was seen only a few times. The DNA for the CDR3 is TGTGCCAGCAGCCTAGCGGGAACCACAGATACGCAGTATTTT. It codes for CASSLAGTTDTQYF. The V and J genes are TRBV2 and TRBJ2-3; 9 positions agree with TRBD2. Germline CDR1 is SNHLY and CDR2 is FYNNEI. J was trimmed by 2 bases and V by 6 bases; bases with no gene match: 3. The CDR3 runs 14 residues.

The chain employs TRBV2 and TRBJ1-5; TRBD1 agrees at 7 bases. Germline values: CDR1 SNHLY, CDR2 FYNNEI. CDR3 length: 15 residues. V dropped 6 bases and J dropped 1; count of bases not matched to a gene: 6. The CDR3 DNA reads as TGTGCCAGCAGACCTACAGGGGCCAGCAATCAGCCCCAGCATTTT. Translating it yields CASRPTGASNQPQHF.

The CDR3 loop is CASSDGDRETGELFF. CDR3 bases: TGTGCCAGCAGTGACGGGGACAGGGAAACCGGGGAGCTGTTTTTT. This chain links TRBV6-4 with TRBJ2-2; 9 bases agree with TRBD1. This CDR3 contains 15 residues. The V gene's germline CDR1 is MRHNA and CDR2 SNTAGT. The V and J ends lost 2 bases and 5 bases, in that order; junction bases with no gene match: 3.